This T cell receptor (beta chain) stems from a study of CD8+ T cells in alopecia areata. Overall study results and limits: On tofacitinib, scalp clonality and expanded CD8+ clones among top 100 fell significantly. Greater clonality was observed in lesional scalp samples, especially alopecia totalis/universalis, versus normal scalp.

V was trimmed by 3 bases and J by 0 bases, leaving 9 bases between them. The CDR3 covers 14 residues. Germline lookup yields CDR1 MNHEY and CDR2 SMNVEV (reference sequence). Of note for this clone: Its antigen is still unknown. Other DNA sequences in the sample encode the same CDR3.

Sequencing relied on a cDNA template that was reverse transcribed from extracted RNA. Generated by immunoSEQ multiplex PCR, the TCRdb table keeps only in-frame clones and is missing some. There are 180,000 or so clones in the sample; approximately 50% occur only once, and around 10% lies in the top ten. The treatment: oral pan-JAK inhibitor, 5-10 mg twice daily. It was from alopecia areata patients that lesional scalp punch biopsies and peripheral blood were collected. The sequences come from CD8+ T cells sorted from blood, collected at roughly week 53, from a patient treated with tofacitinib. The chain employs TRBV27 and TRBJ2-7; no definite D call. This receptor was identified in a human donor with alopecia areata. The CDR3 loop is CASSFGQTSYEQYF. As DNA, the CDR3 is TGTGCCAGCAGTTTTGGGCAAACCTCCTACGAGCAGTACTTC.